These 17 T cell receptor beta chains were sequenced from one sample in a study of blood T cell repertoires in COVID-19. Libraries were prepared by immunoSEQ multiplex PCR; TCRdb keeps only in-frame clonotypes and omits some of them. This sample has 250,000 or so clones, with 85% to 90% found just once. The specimen was peripheral blood. These TCRs come from a woman in her sixties with COVID-19, enrolled during active disease.

This chain uses TRBV11-2 with TRBJ1-1; D not resolved. Trimming removed 6 bases at V and 1 base at J, with 15 bases between. Per the germline V gene, CDR1 is SGHAT and CDR2 is FQNNGV. The CDR3 contains 15 residues. CDR3 DNA: TGTGCCAGCAGTTCGGGTTTGAGCGGGAACACTGAAGCTTTCTTT. Amino acids: CASSSGLSGNTEAFF.

This chain connects TRBV7-9 to TRBJ2-2, with D hard to call. The CDR3 loop spans 14 amino acids. Per germline, CDR1 SEHNR and CDR2 FQNEAQ (reference sequence). Trimming stripped 5 bases from V and 3 bases from J, with 10 bases between. CDR3 loop: CASSIPGDTGELFF. The CDR3 nucleotides are TGTGCCAGCAGCATCCCAGGCGACACCGGGGAGCTGTTTTTT.

The count of this clone is one. J is TRBJ2-1 and V is TRBV18; D is possibly TRBD1 (5 bases). This CDR3 has 13 residues. Germline assignment: CDR1 KGHSH and CDR2 LQKENI. V lost 2 bases and J lost 7, with 9 bases in between. The CDR3 is CASSPLQANEQFF. Written as DNA, the CDR3 is TGTGCCAGCTCACCATTACAGGCGAATGAGCAGTTCTTC. Drawing the rest from reference TRBV18 and TRBJ2-1, the complete variable domain is NAGVMQNPRHLVRRRGQEARLRCSPMKGHSHVYWYRQLPEEGLKFMVYLQKENIIDESGMPKERFSAEFPKEGPSILRIQQVVRGDSAAYFCASSPLQANEQFFGPGTRLTVL.

CDR3 in DNA: TGTGCCAGCAGCCAGGGGACAGGGTTTACCGGGGAGCTGTTTTTT. It codes for CASSQGTGFTGELFF. The rearrangement uses TRBV3-1 (or the pseudogene TRBV3-2) and TRBJ2-2, with 9 bases lining up with TRBD1. The germline V gene encodes CDR1 LGHDT and CDR2 YNNKEL (reference sequence). This CDR3 is 15 amino acids long. V gave up 3 bases and J gave up 5 bases; unmatched junction bases: 4.

The V and J genes are TRBV4-2 and TRBJ1-2; D not resolved. Looked up from germline, CDR1 is LGHNA and CDR2 is YNFKEQ. The germline V and J ends were trimmed by 0 bases and 2 bases, with 7 bases remaining between them. The CDR3 loop spans 14 amino acids. The CDR3 nucleotides read TGTGCCAGCAGCCAAGATTTCCAGAACTATGGCTACACCTTC. Residues: CASSQDFQNYGYTF.

The chain employs TRBV12-3 or TRBV12-4 and TRBJ1-1, with D unclear. V was shortened by 2 bases and J by 3 bases, with 7 bases between the two germline ends. The CDR3 is 13 amino acids. The CDR3 sequence is CASSLREYTEAFF. The CDR3 region has the DNA TGTGCCAGCAGTTTAAGGGAGTACACTGAAGCTTTCTTT.

This clone was detected a few times. The rearrangement links TRBV7-3 to TRBJ1-1; a weak D match, TRBD1 (5 bases). The length of the CDR3 is 14 residues. V was shortened by 5 bases and J by 2 bases, with 12 bases between the two germline ends. CDR1 and CDR2 (germline): SGHTA, FQGTGA. This CDR3 reads CASSRGGTNTEAFF. Written as DNA, the CDR3 is TGTGCCAGCAGCCGCGGGGGGACTAACACTGAAGCTTTCTTT.

This chain links TRBV11-2 with TRBJ1-2, with D uncertain. Germline lookup yields CDR1 SGHAT and CDR2 FQNNGV. V lost 2 bases and J lost 5, with 9 bases in between. CDR3 length equals 13 residues. The CDR3 sequence: CASSLSGEYGYTF. Written as DNA, the CDR3 is TGTGCCAGCAGCTTATCTGGGGAGTATGGCTACACCTTC.

This clone was counted only a few times. V and J are TRBV10-1 and TRBJ1-1, with D unresolved. Per germline, CDR1 WNHNN and CDR2 SYGVQD (reference sequence). This CDR3 region has 16 residues. V was shortened by 3 bases and J by 3 bases, with 17 bases between the two germline ends. The CDR3 region has the DNA TGCGCCAGCAGTGAAGTGGCGGGTTTAAAGGACACTGAAGCTTTCTTT. Translating it yields CASSEVAGLKDTEAFF.

The CDR3 DNA follows: TGTGCCAGCAGCTTGGCGAAAAACGGGAACACCATATATTTT. This sequence encodes CASSLAKNGNTIYF. V and J are TRBV5-5 and TRBJ1-3; no firm D call. The germline gives CDR1 SGHKS, CDR2 YYEKEE (reference sequence). The CDR3 runs to 14 residues. The ends were cut back, 0 bases at V and 7 bases at J, with 11 bases in the middle.

This clone appeared a single time. The chain is built from TRBV2 and TRBJ2-7, with 9 nucleotides matching TRBD2. The CDR3 is made up of 14 amino acids. V was pared by 4 bases and J by 3 bases, with 4 bases of the junction left unmatched. CDR1 and CDR2 from the germline V gene are SNHLY and FYNNEI. The CDR3 is CASSVGLAFYEQYF. The CDR3 region has the DNA TGTGCCAGCAGTGTCGGACTAGCGTTCTACGAGCAGTACTTC.

The chain carries TRBV10-3 and TRBJ1-3, with 8 bases identical to TRBD1. The CDR3 loop spans 14 amino acids. Trimming at V came to 5 bases and at J to 3 bases, leaving 3 bases not matched to a gene. From germline, CDR1 is ENHRY and CDR2 SYGVKD. As DNA, the CDR3 is TGTGCCATCAGTCAGGGGGCTGATGGAAACACCATATATTTT. Residues: CAISQGADGNTIYF.

V is TRBV27 and J is TRBJ1-1; D might be TRBD1 (6 bases). The length of the CDR3 is 17 residues. V shed 5 bases and J shed 4 bases, with 23 bases lying between them. Germline assignment: CDR1 MNHEY and CDR2 SMNVEV (reference sequence). The CDR3 sequence is CASSPIKQGFWGTEAFF. CDR3 coding DNA: TGTGCCAGCAGTCCCATAAAACAGGGCTTTTGGGGCACTGAAGCTTTCTTT.

This clone was counted a single time. The chain has TRBV5-5 and TRBJ1-5; D might be TRBD1 (6 bases). Germline CDR1 SGHKS, CDR2 YYEKEE (reference sequence). Trimming pared 2 bases from V and 5 bases from J, leaving 14 bases between. The CDR3 is made up of 15 amino acids. CDR3 residues: CASSLPGELDQPQHF. DNA of the CDR3: TGTGCCAGCAGCTTACCAGGGGAATTGGATCAGCCCCAGCATTTT. The full variable domain, completed using reference TRBV5-5 and TRBJ1-5, is DAGVTQSPTHLIKTRGQQVTLRCSPISGHKSVSWYQQVLGQGPQFIFQYYEKEERGRGNFPDRFSARQFPNYSSELNVNALLLGDSALYLCASSLPGELDQPQHFGDGTRLSIL.

The chain has TRBV5-4 and TRBJ1-4; D not certain. Trimming stripped 4 bases from V and 5 bases from J, with 15 bases between. Germline V gene data show CDR1 as SGHNT and CDR2 as YYREEE (reference sequence). CDR3 length: 15 residues. In DNA, the CDR3 is TGTGCCAGCAGCAGGTGGACGGGGATGAATGAAAAACTGTTTTTT. Amino acids: CASSRWTGMNEKLFF.

The chain employs TRBV14 and TRBJ2-1; TRBD1 is a possible D gene (5 bases). Germline V gives CDR1 SGHDN, CDR2 FVKESK. The germline V and J ends were trimmed by 3 bases and 7 bases, with 16 bases remaining between them. The CDR3 sequence is 15 residues long. CDR3 protein: CASSHWFQGLNEQFF. CDR3 sequence (DNA): TGTGCCAGCAGCCATTGGTTTCAGGGATTGAATGAGCAGTTCTTC.

The chain links TRBV4-2 to TRBJ2-7, with 7 nucleotides matching TRBD2. J lost 3 bases, V lost 4 bases, and 9 bases had no gene match. CDR1 is LGHNA and CDR2 is YNFKEQ in the germline V gene. The CDR3 covers 15 residues. The CDR3 is CASSPQSGDGYEQYF. The CDR3 DNA reads TGTGCCAGCAGCCCCCAGAGCGGGGACGGCTACGAGCAGTACTTC.